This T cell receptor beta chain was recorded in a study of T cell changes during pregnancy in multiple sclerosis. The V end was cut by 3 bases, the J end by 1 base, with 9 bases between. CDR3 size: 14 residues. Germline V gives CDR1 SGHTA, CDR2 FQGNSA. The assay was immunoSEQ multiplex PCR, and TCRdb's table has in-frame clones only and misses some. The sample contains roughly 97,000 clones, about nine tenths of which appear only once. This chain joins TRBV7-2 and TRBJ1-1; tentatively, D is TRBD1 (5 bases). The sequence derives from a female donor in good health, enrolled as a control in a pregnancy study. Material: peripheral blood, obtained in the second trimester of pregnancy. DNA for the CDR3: TGTGCCAGCAGCTTCCTCGGACAGAACACTGAAGCTTTCTTT. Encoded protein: CASSFLGQNTEAFF.